This T cell receptor (beta chain) comes out of a study of OX40 agonist ivuxolimab in advanced cancers. Clones were sequenced by immunoSEQ multiplex PCR, and TCRdb holds only the in-frame ones, with some missing. The table includes around 62,000 clones, 70% to 85% detected once. Between the trimmed V and J ends, which lost 5 bases and 1 base, there was a span of 9 bases. The CDR3 is made up of 14 amino acids. Germline CDR1 and CDR2: MNHNY and SVGAGI (reference sequence). Sequences were derived from CD4+ or CD8+ T cells sorted from blood, sampled in a trial of the OX40 agonist ivuxolimab. This TCR was sampled from an adult with an advanced solid tumor such as melanoma, head and neck, liver or kidney cancer. The chain employs TRBV6-6 and TRBJ2-1; D is possibly TRBD2 (6 bases). CDR3 in amino acids: CASSAAGSYNEQFF. In DNA, the CDR3 is TGTGCCAGCAGTGCCGCGGGGTCCTACAATGAGCAGTTCTTC.